Sequencing of this TCR beta chain was carried out in a study of blood T cell repertoires in COVID-19. At the level of the study: Spain, Italy and the United States supplied samples that represented acute and convalescent COVID-19. The analysed material was cDNA or gDNA that came from T cells, B-cell-depleted T cells, or PBMCs.

Profiling relied on immunoSEQ multiplex PCR, and the TCRdb table lists in-frame clones only, not all of them. The table includes about 63,000 clones, around 79% detected once. V lost 1 base and J lost 6, with 11 bases in between. The CDR3 is 14 amino acids. CDR1 is SGHTA, CDR2 FQGTGA, per germline. The chain recombines TRBV7-3 with TRBJ2-3; D might be TRBD1 (5 bases). This TCR derives from a human donor in a cohort sampled during active COVID-19. Sequencing was done on a sample of peripheral blood. CDR3 nucleotide sequence: TGTGCCAGCAGCTTAAGGGTTGGGGCCGATACGCAGTATTTT. Its translation: CASSLRVGADTQYF.